This T cell receptor (beta chain) was recovered during a study of CD8 T cells in ankylosing spondylitis. Study-wide results and limits: Within ankylosing spondylitis blood, a TCR beta motif made up of seven to nine highly homologous variants appeared to be characteristic. A subset of motif variants has previously been described in the synovial fluid and blood of reactive arthritis. Disease-associated clones were reportedly significantly overrepresented in matched ankylosing spondylitis synovial fluid.

This clonotype was found many times. The antigen is unknown. Libraries of TCR beta came from quantitative 5'-RACE with molecular barcodes. TCRdb used MiXCR to reprocess the 5' RACE reads, holding one entry per CDR3 protein. Altogether 50,000 to 70,000 distinct CDR3 sequences are present, 6.2% being singletons, with the ten largest covering about 5%. V was trimmed by 5 bases and J by 0 bases, leaving 17 bases between them. CDR3 length: 15 amino acids. CDR1 and CDR2 from the germline V gene are SQVTM and ANQGSEA. The sample was synovial fluid, either unsorted or a sorted T cell fraction (not recorded which). The V and J genes are TRBV29-1 and TRBJ2-7; a possible D gene is TRBD2 (7 bases). This TCR came from a male donor with ankylosing spondylitis. The CDR3 DNA follows: TGCAGCGTTTGGGCGAGCGGGGACAACTCCTACGAGCAGTACTTC. This sequence encodes CSVWASGDNSYEQYF.